A selection of T cell receptor beta chains follows, all from one sample in a study of TIL therapy for anti-PD-1-resistant metastatic lung cancer. Using immunoSEQ multiplex PCR, the repertoire was profiled, and TCRdb retains in-frame clones only, with some absent. The table includes 9,500 to 15,000 clones, roughly 63% detected once. The sample consisted of tumor tissue, taken at baseline. These receptor sequences come from a person between 25 and 80 years old with non-small cell lung cancer. Both conserved end residues are part of each CDR3. D genes are given only for firm matches. For some rows the clone size is stated as once, few or many, or as a class when expanded; others skip it.

j_call d_call clone_size v_call cdr3_aa cdr3_nt
TRBJ2-3 TRBD2 - TRBV30 CAWIWTSGITDTQYF TGTGCCTGGATCTGGACTAGCGGGATCACAGATACGCAGTATTTT
TRBJ2-7 - medium-sized TRBV20-1 CSASSIYEQYF TGCAGTGCCTCGAGTATATACGAGCAGTACTTC
TRBJ1-5 TRBD1 - TRBV28 CASSPTPRVGQGIYQPQHF TGTGCCAGCAGTCCCACACCTCGGGTAGGACAGGGAATCTATCAGCCCCAGCATTTT
TRBJ1-5 - few TRBV7-2 CASSLPGSYQPQHF TGTGCCAGCAGCTTACCGGGATCCTATCAGCCCCAGCATTTT
TRBJ2-1 - - TRBV5-1 CASSLEGGLYNEQFF TGCGCCAGCAGCTTGGAAGGGGGACTCTACAATGAGCAGTTCTTC
TRBJ2-1 TRBD1 - TRBV4-2 CASSQGDRDNEQFF TGTGCCAGCAGCCAAGGGGACAGGGACAATGAGCAGTTCTTC
TRBJ1-6 - - TRBV27 CASSFLGSLYNSPLHF TGTGCCAGCAGTTTTCTAGGCAGCCTCTATAATTCACCCCTCCACTTT
TRBJ1-2 - - TRBV6-5 CASLFLKTVGGYTF TGTGCCAGCCTTTTTCTTAAGACAGTCGGGGGCTACACCTTC
TRBJ1-1 TRBD1 - TRBV5-1 CASSLQGGNTEAFF TGCGCCAGCAGCTTGCAGGGGGGGAACACTGAAGCTTTCTTT
TRBJ1-1 - medium-sized TRBV27 CASSVLGGMNTEAFF TGTGCCAGCAGTGTCCTCGGGGGGATGAACACTGAAGCTTTCTTT
TRBJ2-7 - - TRBV10-3 CAISDYTTSRYEQYF TGTGCCATCAGTGATTATACGACTAGTAGGTACGAGCAGTACTTC
TRBJ2-1 TRBD2 - TRBV7-9 CASTQAGGMNEQFF TGTGCCAGCACTCAAGCGGGAGGGATGAATGAGCAGTTCTTC
TRBJ2-7 TRBD2 - TRBV4-1 CASSQVAGKGYEQYF TGCGCCAGCAGCCAAGTAGCGGGAAAGGGCTACGAGCAGTACTTC
TRBJ1-1 - - TRBV6-5 CASSYGWGGNTEAFF TGTGCCAGCAGTTACGGTTGGGGAGGGAACACTGAAGCTTTCTTT
TRBJ1-4 - - TRBV7-9 CASSLLGTANEKLFF TGTGCCAGCAGCCTACTTGGGACCGCCAATGAAAAACTGTTTTTT
TRBJ2-2 TRBD2 few TRBV30 CAWTNPGLVTGELFF TGTGCCTGGACCAATCCGGGACTAGTCACCGGGGAGCTGTTTTTT
TRBJ2-1 TRBD2 - TRBV27 CASSKERGGGNEQFF TGTGCCAGCAGTAAGGAACGGGGGGGTGGCAATGAGCAGTTCTTC
TRBJ2-1 TRBD2 - TRBV24-1 CATSLSGTSMGNEQFF TGTGCCACCAGTCTGTCCGGGACTAGCATGGGCAATGAGCAGTTCTTC
TRBJ2-2 TRBD2 once TRBV19 CASSIASAGGPRGTGELFF TGTGCCAGTAGTATAGCATCAGCGGGAGGGCCTCGTGGCACCGGGGAGCTGTTTTTT
TRBJ1-2 TRBD1 medium-sized TRBV5-5 CASSLGLRDSINYGYTF TGTGCCAGCAGCTTGGGTTTACGGGACAGCATAAACTATGGCTACACCTTC
TRBJ2-7 - - TRBV3-1/TRBV3-2 CASSQGYDPSYEQYF TGTGCCAGCAGCCAAGGGTACGACCCCTCCTACGAGCAGTACTTC
TRBJ1-2 - - TRBV3-1/TRBV3-2 CASSQDLGRGLNYGYTF TGTGCCAGCAGCCAAGATTTGGGCAGGGGTCTAAACTATGGCTACACCTTC
TRBJ2-2 - - TRBV21-1 CASSTYRAARGELFF TGTGCCAGCAGCACCTACCGAGCGGCGCGCGGGGAGCTGTTTTTT
TRBJ1-1 TRBD1 - TRBV6-6 CASSPTIAGQGNTEAFF TGTGCCAGCAGTCCAACCATCGCCGGACAGGGGAACACTGAAGCTTTCTTT
TRBJ1-2 TRBD1 - TRBV2 CASSEVAGGLSGYTF TGTGCCAGCAGTGAAGTGGCAGGGGGTTTATCTGGCTACACCTTC
TRBJ2-1 TRBD2 once TRBV25-1 CASSEGSGGAKYNEQFF TGTGCCAGCAGTGAGGGGAGCGGGGGGGCAAAATACAATGAGCAGTTCTTC
TRBJ2-7 - - TRBV5-6 CASSLGERAYTYEQYF TGTGCCAGCAGCTTGGGAGAACGGGCCTACACCTACGAGCAGTACTTC
TRBJ1-2 TRBD1 - TRBV28 CASSLPGGDYGYTF TGTGCCAGCAGTTTGCCAGGGGGAGACTATGGCTACACCTTC
TRBJ1-3 TRBD1 - TRBV5-6 CASSSGTGVSRGNTIYF TGTGCCAGCAGCTCCGGGACAGGAGTTTCCCGGGGCAACACCATATATTTT
TRBJ1-5 - - TRBV27 CASSLGVWQPQHF TGTGCCAGCAGTTTAGGGGTGTGGCAGCCCCAGCATTTT
TRBJ1-1 TRBD1 few TRBV2 CASSYTGGGAEAFF TGTGCCAGCAGCTACACAGGGGGCGGCGCTGAAGCTTTCTTT
TRBJ2-1 - medium-sized TRBV19 CASRSSAQGYNEQFF TGTGCCAGTCGCTCCTCAGCGCAGGGGTACAATGAGCAGTTCTTC
TRBJ1-1 - medium-sized TRBV19 CASSTLGPTEAFF TGTGCCAGTAGTACCCTGGGACCCACTGAAGCTTTCTTT